This TCR beta chain was captured by sequencing in a study of blood T cell repertoires in COVID-19. Study-wide background: COVID-19 samples from acute and convalescent phases originated in the United States, Italy and Spain.

The CDR3 is made up of 16 amino acids. Looked up from germline, CDR1 is LGHNA and CDR2 is YNFKEQ. Trimming removed 5 bases from V and 10 bases from J, with 21 bases in between. As processed by the authors: Amplification from reference gene primers served as the basis for estimated nucleated cell counts. The method was immunoSEQ multiplex PCR; TCRdb's version includes in-frame clones alone and lacks a portion of them. The V and J calls and the clone size are those of that table, but D and trimming were determined from the DNA. The profile shows some 83,000 clones, approximately 80% of them singletons.

The TCR sequence derives from a man aged 45 to 65 with acute or convalescent COVID-19. The sample consisted of peripheral blood. V gene TRBV4-2 combines with J gene TRBJ1-6, with D maybe TRBD1 (6 bases). The CDR3 reads CASSATGPLPGSPLHF. In DNA form, the CDR3 reads TGTGCCAGCAGCGCGACAGGACCCTTACCAGGGTCACCCCTCCACTTT.